This T cell receptor beta chain was recorded in a study of vaccination effects on CD4 cells after COVID-19. Overall study context: About 2.2 million PBMC per well were cultured with 7.5 to 10 IU/ml IL-2 and approximately 10 ug/ml peptides.

Of note for this clone: The antigen is undetermined.

The data were produced by immunoSEQ multiplex PCR, yet TCRdb's version contains in-frame clones alone and is incomplete. The profile shows around 60,000 clones, more than 60% of them singletons. This CDR3 contains 15 residues. The V gene end was trimmed by 5 bases and the J gene end by 0 bases; junction bases not matched to a gene: 6. CDR1 is GTSNPN, CDR2 SVGIG, per germline (reference sequence). Study observations and caveats: Late in the post-vaccination period, infection-induced and vaccine-induced clones underwent marked clonal contraction.

Culturing for roughly 10 days preceded CD4+ T cell isolation. The study found no prior SARS-CoV-2 infection in the vaccine recipients, who tested negative for nucleocapsid antibodies. Researchers swapped half the medium for IL-2 medium on both days 3 and 7. The receptor was isolated from a human donor who received a COVID-19 vaccine. V gene TRBV30 combines with J gene TRBJ1-5; 8 positions match TRBD1. The sequencing used CD4+ T cells from PBMCs cultured without peptide, collected before COVID-19 vaccination. The CDR3 coding sequence is TGTGCCTGGGCTAGACAGGGGTATAGCAATCAGCCCCAGCATTTT. It encodes CAWARQGYSNQPQHF.